A single sample gave rise to the 22 T cell receptor beta chains below, sequenced in a study of blood T cell repertoires in COVID-19. TCRdb keeps only in-frame clones here, not all; method: immunoSEQ multiplex PCR. The sample has hundreds of thousands of clones, over 80% seen once; the top ten hold about 1.6%. The sample was peripheral blood. The receptors come from a woman in her thirties or forties who had recovered from COVID-19.

The V call is TRBV11-2, the J call TRBJ2-1; a possible D gene is TRBD1 (6 bases). Germline assignment: CDR1 SGHAT and CDR2 FQNNGV. The CDR3 has 17 amino acids. Trimming removed 0 bases from V and 2 bases from J, with 14 bases in between. In nucleotides, the CDR3 is TGTGCCAGCAGCTTAGATGCAGGGGCCCTACCCTACAATGAGCAGTTCTTC. As protein: CASSLDAGALPYNEQFF.

V and J are TRBV10-3 and TRBJ2-3; D uncertain. CDR1 is ENHRY, CDR2 SYGVKD, per germline. The CDR3 loop spans 16 amino acids. V was cut by 3 bases and J by 0 bases, with 13 bases left in between. The CDR3 DNA sequence: TGTGCCATCAGTGATAGTCTTTTCGCTAGCACAGATACGCAGTATTTT. As protein: CAISDSLFASTDTQYF.

This sequence joins TRBV5-6 and TRBJ2-7; D gene unclear. Germline V lookup: CDR1 SGHDT, CDR2 YYEEEE. V lost 0 bases and J 3 bases, leaving 10 bases between the germline ends. This CDR3 comprises 14 residues. CDR3 bases: TGTGCCAGCAGCTTGGCCATCCCAGGCTACGAGCAGTACTTC. This encodes CASSLAIPGYEQYF.

The chain links TRBV5-1 to TRBJ2-7; 10 bases are a match to TRBD2. V was pared by 0 bases and J by 8 bases, with 8 bases of the junction left unmatched. The CDR3 contains 15 residues. Germline V gives CDR1 SGHRS, CDR2 YFSETQ. The CDR3 is CASSLVGTSEEKQYF. The CDR3 DNA reads TGCGCCAGCAGCTTGGTTGGGACTAGCGAGGAGAAGCAGTACTTC.

V is TRBV7-6 and J is TRBJ2-1; TRBD2 matches 12 bases. CDR1 and CDR2 (germline): SGHVS, FNYEAQ. With 0 bases clipped from V and 1 base from J, the junction kept 10 bases outside the gene matches. CDR3 length equals 20 residues. The CDR3 here is CASSLAPPLAGGLSYNEQFF. Here the CDR3 DNA reads TGTGCCAGCAGCTTAGCGCCCCCACTAGCGGGGGGCCTATCCTACAATGAGCAGTTCTTC.

The chain links TRBV11-3 to TRBJ2-2; 8 bases are a match to TRBD1. This CDR3 is 16 amino acids long. Trimming removed 1 base from V and 6 bases from J; junction bases left unmatched: 7. CDR1 SGHNT and CDR2 YENEEA come from the germline V gene. Written as DNA, the CDR3 is TGTGCCAGCAGCTTAGGGCCAGGGGGCGGTGCCGGGGAGCTGTTTTTT. This encodes CASSLGPGGGAGELFF.

The rearrangement links TRBV4-3 to TRBJ1-6; weak D call: TRBD1 (6 bases). CDR3 length: 16 residues. Germline V gives CDR1 LGHNA, CDR2 YSLEER. The V end was cut by 3 bases, the J end by 1 base, with 10 bases between. CDR3 residues: CASSHATGSYNSPLHF. The CDR3 region has the DNA TGCGCCAGCAGCCACGCTACAGGGTCCTATAATTCACCCCTCCACTTT.

The chain recombines TRBV5-1 with TRBJ1-3, with D maybe TRBD1 (6 bases). The V end was cut by 4 bases, the J end by 4 bases, with 12 bases between. The CDR3 totals 14 residues. The germline CDR1 and CDR2 sequences are SGHRS and YFSETQ. This CDR3 is CASSQTGTGNTIYF. The CDR3 bases are TGCGCCAGCAGCCAAACAGGGACCGGAAACACCATATATTTT.

The chain combines TRBV7-8 with TRBJ2-2; D possibly corresponds to TRBD1 (6 bases). This CDR3 has 14 amino acids. Germline CDR1 SGHVS, CDR2 FQNEAQ. V was clipped by 5 bases and J by 4 bases, with 11 bases between them. CDR3 in DNA: TGTGCCAGCAGCAACCGACAGGTCACCGGGGAGCTGTTTTTT. It codes for CASSNRQVTGELFF.

The V call is TRBV7-2, the J call TRBJ2-7, with a possible D match to TRBD1 (6 bases). V was pared by 3 bases and J by 6 bases, with 9 bases between. The CDR3 runs to 12 residues. Germline lookup yields CDR1 SGHTA and CDR2 FQGNSA. CDR3 in amino acids: CASSFSGAEQYF. The CDR3 DNA reads as TGTGCCAGCAGCTTCTCAGGGGCCGAGCAGTACTTC.

The gene calls are TRBV10-2 and TRBJ1-1; the D is unclear. The CDR3 loop spans 13 amino acids. CDR1 and CDR2 (germline): WSHSY, SAAADI. Trimming took 6 bases from V and 3 from J, leaving 11 bases between them. Here the CDR3 reads CASSRAGDTEAFF. CDR3 sequence (DNA): TGCGCCAGCAGCCGGGCGGGCGACACTGAAGCTTTCTTT.

V gene TRBV10-3 combines with J gene TRBJ2-7; D may be TRBD2 (6 bases). This CDR3 comprises 13 residues. Germline values: CDR1 ENHRY, CDR2 SYGVKD. V was cut by 11 bases and J by 3 bases, with 17 bases left in between. The CDR3 sequence is CAARRDLGYEQYF. The CDR3 coding sequence is TGTGCCGCCAGGCGGGACTTGGGCTACGAGCAGTACTTC.

The chain carries TRBV5-4 and TRBJ2-5; 8 bases map to TRBD2. Germline V gene lookup returns CDR1 SGHNT and CDR2 YYREEE (reference sequence). After removal of 4 bases from V and 1 base from J, the junction contained 3 bases not matched to a gene. The CDR3 totals 14 residues. Here the CDR3 reads CASSGSGVQETQYF. Written as DNA, the CDR3 is TGTGCCAGCAGCGGTAGCGGGGTCCAAGAGACCCAGTACTTC.

This clone was recorded only once. The chain links TRBV5-6 to TRBJ1-1, with D perhaps matching TRBD1 (5 bases). The germline CDR1 and CDR2 sequences are SGHDT and YYEEEE. This CDR3 is built from 15 residues. V dropped 3 bases and J dropped 3 bases, with 15 bases sitting between them. The CDR3 region is CASSWDLSGYTEAFF. The DNA for the CDR3 is TGTGCCAGCAGCTGGGACTTATCCGGGTACACTGAAGCTTTCTTT. The variable domain in full, completed from reference TRBV5-6 and TRBJ1-1, reads DAGVTQSPTHLIKTRGQQVTLRCSPKSGHDTVSWYQQALGQGPQFIFQYYEEEERQRGNFPDRFSGHQFPNYSSELNVNALLLGDSALYLCASSWDLSGYTEAFFGQGTRLTVV.

V gene TRBV19 combines with J gene TRBJ1-4; D gene ambiguous. The CDR3 spans 14 residues. From germline, CDR1 is LNHDA and CDR2 SQIVND (reference sequence). V was cut by 3 bases and J by 4 bases, with 9 bases left in between. DNA for the CDR3: TGTGCCAGTAGTATGGGGAGGAATAATGAAAAACTGTTTTTT. This encodes CASSMGRNNEKLFF.

The chain uses TRBV6-2 or TRBV6-3 and TRBJ2-4; D may be TRBD1 (5 bases). The CDR3 totals 16 residues. Germline V gives CDR1 MNHEY, CDR2 SVGEGT. Trimming shortened V by 4 bases and J by 1 base, and 14 bases separated the two germline ends. The CDR3 region has the DNA TGTGCCAGCAGTTTTGGGCAAGGGGTCGCCAAAAACATTCAGTACTTC. It codes for CASSFGQGVAKNIQYF.

In this sample, this clone turned up a few times. The chain recombines TRBV3-1 (or the pseudogene TRBV3-2) with TRBJ1-5; TRBD1 is a possible D gene (6 bases). The V gene's germline CDR1 is LGHDT and CDR2 YNNKEL (reference sequence). The CDR3 runs 18 residues. V lost 0 bases and J 10 bases, leaving 25 bases between the germline ends. DNA for the CDR3: TGTGCCAGCAGCCAAGAAATGAGGACAAAAGGACAGCACGTCCCCCAGCATTTT. Translation: CASSQEMRTKGQHVPQHF.

This chain links TRBV2 with TRBJ2-4; possibly TRBD2 for D (6 bases). The CDR3 spans 15 residues. Germline V gene sequence: CDR1 SNHLY, CDR2 FYNNEI. Trimming left V 1 base short and J 0 bases short, with 7 bases between. CDR3 sequence (DNA): TGTGCCAGCAGTGAAGGCGGGATAGCCAAAAACATTCAGTACTTC. This gives the protein CASSEGGIAKNIQYF.

The V gene is TRBV7-7, the J gene TRBJ2-2; D might be TRBD2 (6 bases). The germline gives CDR1 SSHAT, CDR2 FNYEAQ (reference sequence). The length of the CDR3 is 16 residues. The germline V and J ends were trimmed by 3 bases and 7 bases, with 18 bases remaining between them. CDR3 in DNA: TGTGCCAGCAGCTTCGGCATGGGACTGGGTGGCGGGGAGCTGTTTTTT. Protein product: CASSFGMGLGGGELFF.

The J gene is TRBJ2-1, the V gene TRBV24-1; 8 bases line up with TRBD2. The CDR3 is made up of 14 amino acids. J was trimmed by 9 bases and V by 9 bases; bases with no gene match: 12. The V gene's germline CDR1 is KGHDR and CDR2 SFDVKD. Written as DNA, the CDR3 is TGTGCCACCGCAGGCGCGGGGGGAGATGGTGAGCAGTTCTTC. Translation gives CATAGAGGDGEQFF.

This sequence joins TRBV7-9 and TRBJ2-1; TRBD2 matches 12 bases. The trim removed 6 bases at V and 6 bases at J, leaving 12 bases unmatched. Germline assignment: CDR1 SEHNR and CDR2 FQNEAQ (reference sequence). This CDR3 spans 17 amino acids. In DNA form, the CDR3 reads TGTGCCAGCAGGAAGACTAGCGGGGGCCCCAACCCCAATGAGCAGTTCTTC. Protein sequence: CASRKTSGGPNPNEQFF.

This sequence joins TRBV7-2 and TRBJ1-2, with 7 bases that match TRBD1. The CDR3 totals 16 residues. The V segment lost 5 bases and the J segment 3 bases; nucleotides outside the gene matches: 12. In germline, CDR1 is SGHTA, CDR2 FQGNSA. CDR3 sequence reads: CASSPEATGVHYGYTF. As DNA, the CDR3 is TGTGCCAGCAGCCCGGAGGCTACAGGGGTGCACTATGGCTACACCTTC.